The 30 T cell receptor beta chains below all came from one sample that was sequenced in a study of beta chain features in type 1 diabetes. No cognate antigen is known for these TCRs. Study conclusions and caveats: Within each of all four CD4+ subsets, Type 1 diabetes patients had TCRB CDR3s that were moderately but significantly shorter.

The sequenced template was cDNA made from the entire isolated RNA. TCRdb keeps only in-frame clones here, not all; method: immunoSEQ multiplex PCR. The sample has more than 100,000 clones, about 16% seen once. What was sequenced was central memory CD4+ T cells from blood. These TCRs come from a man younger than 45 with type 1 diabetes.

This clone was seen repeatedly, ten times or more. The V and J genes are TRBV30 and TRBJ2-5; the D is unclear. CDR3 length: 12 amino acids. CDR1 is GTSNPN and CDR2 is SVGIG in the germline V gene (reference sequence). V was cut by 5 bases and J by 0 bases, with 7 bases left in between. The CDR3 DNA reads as TGTGCCTGGCGACCGTACCAAGAGACCCAGTACTTC. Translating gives CAWRPYQETQYF.

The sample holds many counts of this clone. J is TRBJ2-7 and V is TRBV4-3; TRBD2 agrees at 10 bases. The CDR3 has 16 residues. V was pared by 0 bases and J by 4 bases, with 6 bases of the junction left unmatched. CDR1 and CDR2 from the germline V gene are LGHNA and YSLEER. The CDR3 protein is CASSQEASGGRYEQYF. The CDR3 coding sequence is TGCGCCAGCAGCCAAGAAGCTAGCGGGGGCCGTTACGAGCAGTACTTC.

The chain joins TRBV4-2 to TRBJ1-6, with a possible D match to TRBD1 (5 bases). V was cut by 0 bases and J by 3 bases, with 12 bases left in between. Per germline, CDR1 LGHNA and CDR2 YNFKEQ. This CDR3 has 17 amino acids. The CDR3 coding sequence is TGTGCCAGCAGCCAAGATTCCCCGGACAACTATAATTCACCCCTCCACTTT. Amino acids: CASSQDSPDNYNSPLHF.

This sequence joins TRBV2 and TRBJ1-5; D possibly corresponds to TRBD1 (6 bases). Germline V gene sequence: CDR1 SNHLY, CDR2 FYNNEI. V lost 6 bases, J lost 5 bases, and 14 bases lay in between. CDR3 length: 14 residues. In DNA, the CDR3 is TGTGCCAGCAGAAGGAACAGGGAGGATCAGCCCCAGCATTTT. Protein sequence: CASRRNREDQPQHF.

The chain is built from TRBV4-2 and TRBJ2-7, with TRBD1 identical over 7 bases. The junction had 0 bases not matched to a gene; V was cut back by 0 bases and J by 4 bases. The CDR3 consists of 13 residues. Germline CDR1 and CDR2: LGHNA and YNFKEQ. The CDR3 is CASSQDRGYEQYF. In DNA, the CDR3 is TGTGCCAGCAGCCAAGACAGGGGGTACGAGCAGTACTTC.

CDR3 sequence (DNA): TGTGCCAGCAGCCAAGGATTACAGGGATACGAGCAGTACTTC. It is translated as CASSQGLQGYEQYF. The V gene is TRBV4-2, the J gene TRBJ2-7; D may be TRBD1 (6 bases). The CDR3 runs 14 residues. With 1 base removed from V and 4 bases from J, the gap between germline ends came to 11 bases. The V gene's germline CDR1 is LGHNA and CDR2 YNFKEQ.

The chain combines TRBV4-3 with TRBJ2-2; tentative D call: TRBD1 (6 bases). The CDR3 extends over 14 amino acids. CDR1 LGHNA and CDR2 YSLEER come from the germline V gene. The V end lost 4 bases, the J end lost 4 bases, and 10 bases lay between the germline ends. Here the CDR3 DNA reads TGCGCCAGCAGCCCCCAAGGGGGCACCGGGGAGCTGTTTTTT. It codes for CASSPQGGTGELFF.

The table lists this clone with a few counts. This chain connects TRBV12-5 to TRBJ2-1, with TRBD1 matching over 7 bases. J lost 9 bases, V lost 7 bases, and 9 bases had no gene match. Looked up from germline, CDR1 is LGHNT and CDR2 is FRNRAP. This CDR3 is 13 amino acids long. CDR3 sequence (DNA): TGTGCTAGTGCCACAGACAGGGAAGGTGAGCAGTTCTTC. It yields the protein CASATDREGEQFF.

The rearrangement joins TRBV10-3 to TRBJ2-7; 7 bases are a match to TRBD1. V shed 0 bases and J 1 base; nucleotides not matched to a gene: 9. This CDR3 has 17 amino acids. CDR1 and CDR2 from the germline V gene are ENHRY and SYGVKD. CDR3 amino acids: CAISESTGRGKSYEQYF. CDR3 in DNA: TGTGCCATCAGTGAGTCGACAGGGCGAGGAAAATCCTACGAGCAGTACTTC.

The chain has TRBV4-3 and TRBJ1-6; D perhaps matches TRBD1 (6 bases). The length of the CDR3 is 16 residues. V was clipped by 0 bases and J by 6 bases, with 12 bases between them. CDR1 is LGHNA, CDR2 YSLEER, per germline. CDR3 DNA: TGCGCCAGCAGCCAAGAAGGGACACTGATTAATTCACCCCTCCACTTT. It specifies CASSQEGTLINSPLHF.

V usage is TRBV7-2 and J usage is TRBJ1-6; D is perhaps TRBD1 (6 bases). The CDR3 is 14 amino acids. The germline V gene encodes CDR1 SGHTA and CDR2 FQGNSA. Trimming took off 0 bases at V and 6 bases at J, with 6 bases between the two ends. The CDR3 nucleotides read TGTGCCAGCAGCTTAGCACAGGGTAATTCACCCCTCCACTTT. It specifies CASSLAQGNSPLHF.

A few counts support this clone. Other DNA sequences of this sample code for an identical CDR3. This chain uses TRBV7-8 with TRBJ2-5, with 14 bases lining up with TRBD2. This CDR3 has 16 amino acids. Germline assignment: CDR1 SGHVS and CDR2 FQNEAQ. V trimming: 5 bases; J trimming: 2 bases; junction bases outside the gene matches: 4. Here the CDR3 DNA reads TGTGCCAGCAGCACCCGACTAGCGGGGGGGCAAGAGACCCAGTACTTC. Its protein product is CASSTRLAGGQETQYF.

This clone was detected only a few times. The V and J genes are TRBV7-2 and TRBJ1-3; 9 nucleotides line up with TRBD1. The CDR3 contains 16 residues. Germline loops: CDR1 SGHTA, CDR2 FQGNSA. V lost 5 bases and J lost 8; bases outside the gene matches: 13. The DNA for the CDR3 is TGTGCCAGCAGCGAAAACAGGGGGCGCAAGGGAGACACCATATATTTT. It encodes CASSENRGRKGDTIYF.

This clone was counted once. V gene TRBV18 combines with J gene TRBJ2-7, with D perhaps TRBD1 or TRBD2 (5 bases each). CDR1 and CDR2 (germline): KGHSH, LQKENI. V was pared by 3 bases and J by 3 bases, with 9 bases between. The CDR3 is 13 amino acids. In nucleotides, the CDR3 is TGTGCCAGCTCACCCGGGGCCAACTACGAGCAGTACTTC. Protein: CASSPGANYEQYF.

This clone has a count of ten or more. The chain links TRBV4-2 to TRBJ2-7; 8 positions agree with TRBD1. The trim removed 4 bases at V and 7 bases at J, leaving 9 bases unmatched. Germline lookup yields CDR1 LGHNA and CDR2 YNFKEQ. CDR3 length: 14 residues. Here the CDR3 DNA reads TGTGCCAGCAGCCCCGGACAGGGTGGGTGGGAGCAGTACTTC. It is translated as CASSPGQGGWEQYF.

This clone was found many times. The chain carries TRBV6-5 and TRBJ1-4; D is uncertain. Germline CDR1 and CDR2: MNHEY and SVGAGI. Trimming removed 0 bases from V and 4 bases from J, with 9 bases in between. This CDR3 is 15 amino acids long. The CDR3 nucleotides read TGTGCCAGCAGTTACTCAGCGGGGTTTAATGAAAAACTGTTTTTT. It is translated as CASSYSAGFNEKLFF.

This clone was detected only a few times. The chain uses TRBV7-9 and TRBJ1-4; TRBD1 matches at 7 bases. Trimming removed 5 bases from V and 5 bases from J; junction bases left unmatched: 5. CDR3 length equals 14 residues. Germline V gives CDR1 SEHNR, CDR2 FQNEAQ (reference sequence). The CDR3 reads CASSQGQINEKLFF. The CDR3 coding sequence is TGTGCCAGCAGCCAGGGACAGATCAATGAAAAACTGTTTTTT.

CDR3 bases: TGCAGCGGGGGGTCGACAGGAGTGAGCTCCTACAATGAGCAGTTCTTC. It specifies CSGGSTGVSSYNEQFF. The V gene is TRBV29-1, the J gene TRBJ2-1; a weak D match, TRBD1 (6 bases). Germline V gene sequence: CDR1 SQVTM, CDR2 ANQGSEA. V was trimmed by 7 bases and J by 0 bases, leaving 19 bases between them. There are 16 residues in the CDR3.

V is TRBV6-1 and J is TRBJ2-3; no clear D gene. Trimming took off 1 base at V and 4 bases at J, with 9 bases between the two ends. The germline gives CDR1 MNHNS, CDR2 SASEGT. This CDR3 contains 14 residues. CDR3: CASSEGVFPDTQYF. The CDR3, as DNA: TGTGCCAGCAGTGAAGGGGTGTTTCCAGATACGCAGTATTTT.

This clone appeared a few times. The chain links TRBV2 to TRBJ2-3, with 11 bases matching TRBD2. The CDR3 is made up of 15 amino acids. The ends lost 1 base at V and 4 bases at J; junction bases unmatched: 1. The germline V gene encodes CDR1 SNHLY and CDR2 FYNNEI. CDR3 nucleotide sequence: TGTGCCAGCAGTGAAGGACTAGCGGGGTCAGATACGCAGTATTTT. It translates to CASSEGLAGSDTQYF.

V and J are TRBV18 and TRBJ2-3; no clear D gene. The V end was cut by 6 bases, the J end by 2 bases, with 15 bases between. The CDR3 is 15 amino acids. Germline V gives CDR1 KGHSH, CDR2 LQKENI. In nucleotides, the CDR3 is TGTGCCAGCTCCACCCGCGGCGGAGACACAGATACGCAGTATTTT. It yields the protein CASSTRGGDTDTQYF.

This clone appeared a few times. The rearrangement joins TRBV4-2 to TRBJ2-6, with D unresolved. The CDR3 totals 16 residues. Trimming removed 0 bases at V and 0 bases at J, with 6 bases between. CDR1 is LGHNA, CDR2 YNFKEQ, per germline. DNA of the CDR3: TGTGCCAGCAGCCAAGAAAGAGGCTCTGGGGCCAACGTCCTGACTTTC. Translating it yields CASSQERGSGANVLTF.

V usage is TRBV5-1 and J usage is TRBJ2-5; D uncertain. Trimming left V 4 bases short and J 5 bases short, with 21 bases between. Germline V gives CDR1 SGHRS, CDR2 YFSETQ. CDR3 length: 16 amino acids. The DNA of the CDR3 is TGCGCCAGCAGCCCGACTGCCGGGCTAGGTGCGGAGACCCAGTACTTC. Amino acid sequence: CASSPTAGLGAETQYF.

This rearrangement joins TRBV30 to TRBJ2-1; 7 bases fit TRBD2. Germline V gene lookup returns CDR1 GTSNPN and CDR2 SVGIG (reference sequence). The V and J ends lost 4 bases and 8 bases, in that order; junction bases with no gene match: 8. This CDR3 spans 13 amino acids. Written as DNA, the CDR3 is TGTGCCTGGAAGAGGGAGGGTCTCGATGAGCAGTTCTTC. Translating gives CAWKREGLDEQFF.

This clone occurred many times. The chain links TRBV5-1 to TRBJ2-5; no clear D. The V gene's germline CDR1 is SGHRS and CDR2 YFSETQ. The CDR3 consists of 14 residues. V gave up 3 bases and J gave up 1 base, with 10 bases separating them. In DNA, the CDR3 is TGCGCCAGCAGCTCCACGGACGGCCAAGAGACCCAGTACTTC. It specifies CASSSTDGQETQYF.

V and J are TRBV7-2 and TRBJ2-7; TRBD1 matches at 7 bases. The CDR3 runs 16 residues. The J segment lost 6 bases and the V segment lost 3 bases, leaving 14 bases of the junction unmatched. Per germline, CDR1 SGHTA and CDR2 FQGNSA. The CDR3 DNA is TGTGCCAGCAGCTTCACCGGGACAGAGGTTGGAGGCGAGCAGTACTTC. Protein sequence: CASSFTGTEVGGEQYF.

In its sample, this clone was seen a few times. CDR3 nucleotides: TGTGCCAGCAGCAAAGTAGCGGGGTTCACAGATACGCAGTATTTT. It is translated as CASSKVAGFTDTQYF. The V call is TRBV11-2, the J call TRBJ2-3, with 8 bases identical to TRBD2. Germline V gene data show CDR1 as SGHAT and CDR2 as FQNNGV. Trimming took 5 bases from V and 2 from J; bases not matched to a gene: 6. This CDR3 is 15 amino acids long. The full variable domain, completed using reference TRBV11-2 and TRBJ2-3, is EAGVAQSPRYKIIEKRQSVAFWCNPISGHATLYWYQQILGQGPKLLIQFQNNGVVDDSQLPKDRFSAERLKGVDSTLKIQPAKLEDSAVYLCASSKVAGFTDTQYFGPGTRLTVL.

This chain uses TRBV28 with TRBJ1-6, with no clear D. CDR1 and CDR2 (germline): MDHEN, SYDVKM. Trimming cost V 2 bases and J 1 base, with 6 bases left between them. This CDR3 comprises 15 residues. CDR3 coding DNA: TGTGCCAGCAGTTTAGGAGGGTCCTATAATTCACCCCTCCACTTT. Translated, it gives CASSLGGSYNSPLHF.

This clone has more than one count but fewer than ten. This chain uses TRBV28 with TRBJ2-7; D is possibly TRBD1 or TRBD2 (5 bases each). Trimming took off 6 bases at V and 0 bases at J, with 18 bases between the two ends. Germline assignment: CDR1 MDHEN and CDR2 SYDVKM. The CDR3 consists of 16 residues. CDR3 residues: CASSGFRAGSSYEQYF. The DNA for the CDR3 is TGTGCCAGCAGCGGTTTTCGAGCAGGGAGCTCCTACGAGCAGTACTTC.

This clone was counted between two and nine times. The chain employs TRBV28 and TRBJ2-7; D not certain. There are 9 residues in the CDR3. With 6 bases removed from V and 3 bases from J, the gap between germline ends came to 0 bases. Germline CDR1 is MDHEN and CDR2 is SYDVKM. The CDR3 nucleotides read TGTGCCAGCAGCTACGAGCAGTACTTC. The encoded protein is CASSYEQYF. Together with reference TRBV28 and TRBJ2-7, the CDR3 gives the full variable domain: DVKVTQSSRYLVKRTGEKVFLECVQDMDHENMFWYRQDPGLGLRLIYFSYDVKMKEKGDIPEGYSVSREKKERFSLILESASTNQTSMYLCASSYEQYFGPGTRLTVT.